The 9 T cell receptor beta chains reported below all come from one sample, sequenced in a study of blood T cell repertoires in COVID-19. The repertoire was sequenced with immunoSEQ multiplex PCR; TCRdb's copy has only in-frame clones and lacks some. Of about 170,000 clones listed, 80% to 90% are singletons. Sequenced: peripheral blood. These receptors originate from a woman in her 70s with COVID-19, enrolled during active disease.

The J gene is TRBJ1-2, the V gene TRBV6-6; D may be TRBD1 (6 bases). The CDR3 loop spans 13 amino acids. Germline CDR1 MNHNY, CDR2 SVGAGI (reference sequence). V was pared by 5 bases and J by 7 bases, with 14 bases between. The CDR3 DNA follows: TGTGCCAGCAGTCCCTACAGGGAAGTTGGCTACACCTTC. It encodes CASSPYREVGYTF.

The chain recombines TRBV13 with TRBJ2-3; 9 bases are shared with TRBD2. Germline lookup yields CDR1 PRHDT and CDR2 FYEKMQ (reference sequence). The CDR3 has 16 residues. V trimming: 6 bases; J trimming: 5 bases; junction bases outside the gene matches: 12. CDR3 DNA: TGTGCCAGCAGTCTCAAACCGGGACTAGCATTAGATACGCAGTATTTT. This codes for CASSLKPGLALDTQYF. Combining the CDR3 with reference TRBV13 and TRBJ2-3 gives the whole variable domain AAGVIQSPRHLIKEKRETATLKCYPIPRHDTVYWYQQGPGQDPQFLISFYEKMQSDKGSIPDRFSAQQFSDYHSELNMSSLELGDSALYFCASSLKPGLALDTQYFGPGTRLTVL.

The J gene is TRBJ2-7, the V gene TRBV6-1, with 7 nucleotides matching TRBD2. Germline V lookup: CDR1 MNHNS, CDR2 SASEGT. CDR3 length equals 15 residues. Trimming cost V 3 bases and J 5 bases; bases outside gene matches: 10. CDR3 DNA: TGTGCCAGCAGTGAGGGAGGGGCTAGAAGCGACGAGCAGTACGTC. Protein product: CASSEGGARSDEQYV.

V and J are TRBV29-1 and TRBJ1-1; D unclear. This CDR3 contains 14 residues. Trimming left V 6 bases short and J 1 base short, with 15 bases between. Germline CDR1 is SQVTM and CDR2 is ANQGSEA. The CDR3 loop reads CSVAISSGNTEAFF. DNA for the CDR3: TGCAGCGTCGCCATTTCCAGTGGGAACACTGAAGCTTTCTTT. The full variable domain, rest sourced from reference TRBV29-1 and TRBJ1-1, is SAVISQKPSRDICQRGTSLTIQCQVDSQVTMMFWYRQQPGQSLTLIATANQGSEATYESGFVIDKFPISRPNLTFSTLTVSNMSPEDSSIYLCSVAISSGNTEAFFGQGTRLTVV.

The chain recombines TRBV19 with TRBJ2-7; 8 bases are shared with TRBD2. This CDR3 has 15 amino acids. The junction had 14 bases not matched to a gene; V was cut back by 6 bases and J by 7 bases. Looked up from germline, CDR1 is LNHDA and CDR2 is SQIVND (reference sequence). The CDR3: CASRGTSGGSEEQYF. As DNA, the CDR3 is TGTGCCAGTAGGGGGACTAGTGGCGGGAGTGAGGAGCAGTACTTC. The complete variable domain, with remaining parts taken from reference TRBV19 and TRBJ2-7, reads DGGITQSPKYLFRKEGQNVTLSCEQNLNHDAMYWYRQDPGQGLRLIYYSQIVNDFQKGDIAEGYSVSREKKESFPLTVTSAQKNPTAFYLCASRGTSGGSEEQYFGPGTRLTVT.

The chain is built from TRBV10-3 and TRBJ2-4; 7 bases map to TRBD2. The junction had 13 bases not matched to a gene; V was cut back by 11 bases and J by 9 bases. This CDR3 has 13 amino acids. Germline lookup yields CDR1 ENHRY and CDR2 SYGVKD. The CDR3 region is CASSGGGSRIQYF. The CDR3 DNA reads TGTGCCTCCTCGGGCGGGGGTTCGCGCATTCAGTACTTC.

This chain joins TRBV2 and TRBJ1-2; 9 bases map to TRBD1. J gave up 7 bases and V 7 bases, and 4 bases lay outside the gene matches. Germline V gene data show CDR1 as SNHLY and CDR2 as FYNNEI. The CDR3 runs 12 residues. CDR3 in amino acids: CASIADRGGYTF. The CDR3, as DNA: TGTGCCAGCATAGCGGACAGGGGTGGCTACACCTTC.

In its sample, this clone was seen once. This rearrangement joins TRBV7-2 to TRBJ1-1; the D gene is possibly TRBD1 (6 bases). Germline V gene sequence: CDR1 SGHTA, CDR2 FQGNSA. This CDR3 contains 13 residues. V was cut by 4 bases and J by 3 bases, with 9 bases left in between. CDR3 sequence: CASSWGPYTEAFF. CDR3 DNA sequence: TGTGCCAGCAGCTGGGGGCCCTACACTGAAGCTTTCTTT. Drawing the rest from reference TRBV7-2 and TRBJ1-1, the complete variable domain is GAGVSQSPSNKVTEKGKDVELRCDPISGHTALYWYRQSLGQGLEFLIYFQGNSAPDKSGLPSDRFSAERTGGSVSTLTIQRTQQEDSAVYLCASSWGPYTEAFFGQGTRLTVV.

The chain carries TRBV2 and TRBJ2-2, with a possible D match to TRBD2 (6 bases). This CDR3 is built from 15 residues. Looked up from germline, CDR1 is SNHLY and CDR2 is FYNNEI. V lost 8 bases, J lost 1 base, and 14 bases lay in between. The CDR3 sequence is CASAGTGKNTGELFF. CDR3 coding DNA: TGTGCCAGCGCGGGAACAGGCAAGAACACCGGGGAGCTGTTTTTT.